This T cell receptor (beta chain) came from a study of T cell responses to AZD1222 COVID-19 vaccine. Background on the study: Pooled together were second doses at about 4 or about 12 weeks. Study results and caveats: CD4 TCRs covered the whole spike, strongest at regions 160-218 and 743-854. Donors were mostly white British, more females; clonal diversity possibly underestimated. Only after the peak T cell response were repertoires sampled.

Germline lookup yields CDR1 SQVTM and CDR2 ANQGSEA. Trimming removed 6 bases at V and 4 bases at J, with 10 bases between. This CDR3 comprises 12 residues. For this clone: Its antigen is as yet unknown.

The method was immunoSEQ multiplex PCR; TCRdb's version includes in-frame clones alone and lacks a portion of them. The table shows 120,000 or so clones, with less than 95% occurring only once. The V gene is TRBV29-1, the J gene TRBJ1-3; no definite D call. The sequence was obtained from an adult in good health. The material was peripheral blood, obtained on day 0 of AZD1222 vaccination. The CDR3 sequence is CSVLHPGNTIYF. The CDR3 DNA sequence: TGCAGCGTGCTTCACCCCGGAAACACCATATATTTT. Full variable domain (missing parts from reference TRBV29-1 and TRBJ1-3): SAVISQKPSRDICQRGTSLTIQCQVDSQVTMMFWYRQQPGQSLTLIATANQGSEATYESGFVIDKFPISRPNLTFSTLTVSNMSPEDSSIYLCSVLHPGNTIYFGEGSWLTVV.